A single sample is the source of the 23 T cell receptor beta chains below, sequenced in a study of T cell repertoires in cytomegalovirus infection. TCRdb ran MiXCR on the reads and lists one entry per CDR3 protein. The sample records about 890,000 distinct CDR3 sequences, about a third being singletons. The antigens of these receptors remain unknown. The sample consisted of cultured CD8+ T cells from PBMCs, taken from culture after CMV antigen stimulation. Source of these receptors: a human donor in good health (CMV status not recorded). Some clones in this sample may be carry-over from other donors' samples.

The chain employs TRBV5-1 and TRBJ2-3; possibly TRBD1 for D (7 bases). This CDR3 has 16 amino acids. The germline V gene has CDR1 SGHRS and CDR2 YFSETQ. Trimming took off 4 bases at V and 2 bases at J, with 17 bases between the two ends. The CDR3 loop is CASSRGDSPLTDTQYF. The CDR3 nucleotides are TGCGCCAGCAGCCGCGGGGACAGCCCCCTCACAGATACGCAGTATTTT.

The CDR3 nucleotides are TGTGCCAGCAGTTCATACCGGGATCTACAGGATACTGAAGCTTTCTTT. Translation gives CASSSYRDLQDTEAFF. V gene TRBV6-1 combines with J gene TRBJ1-1; TRBD1 is a possible D gene (5 bases). CDR3 length: 16 residues. V lost 5 bases, J lost 5 bases, and 21 bases lay in between. The germline CDR1 and CDR2 sequences are MNHNS and SASEGT.

The chain recombines TRBV5-6 with TRBJ2-1; 7 nucleotides match TRBD2. V trimming: 3 bases; J trimming: 4 bases; junction bases outside the gene matches: 10. This CDR3 is 16 amino acids long. Germline CDR1 and CDR2: SGHDT and YYEEEE. The CDR3 protein is CASSSFTGTNYNEQFF. The CDR3 DNA is TGTGCCAGCAGCTCCTTCACGGGGACTAATTACAATGAGCAGTTCTTC.

In the case of this clonotype: One junction end disagrees with the germline gene, perhaps due to a read error. The rearrangement links TRBV6-2 or TRBV6-3 to TRBJ1-1; TRBD1 might be the D (5 bases). This CDR3 has 15 amino acids. CDR1 is MNHEY, CDR2 SVGEGT, per germline. The CDR3: CAGSYSPGLNTEAFF. The DNA for the CDR3 is TGTGCCGGCAGTTACTCTCCAGGGTTGAACACTGAAGCTTTCTTT.

V is TRBV10-3 and J is TRBJ2-2; D unresolved. The length of the CDR3 is 15 residues. Germline V gives CDR1 ENHRY, CDR2 SYGVKD. V lost 6 bases to trimming and J lost 0 bases, with 11 bases between them. In DNA, the CDR3 is TGTGCCATCAGGGTGGGCTTTCCGAACACCGGGGAGCTGTTTTTT. Amino acids: CAIRVGFPNTGELFF.

J is TRBJ1-2 and V is TRBV2; D possibly corresponds to TRBD1 (6 bases). CDR3 size: 13 residues. Germline-derived CDR1 and CDR2 are SNHLY and FYNNEI. Deletions cut 6 bases from V and 3 bases from J, with 11 bases between. CDR3 DNA: TGTGCCAGCAGGACAGGACAACACTATGGCTACACCTTC. Amino acid sequence: CASRTGQHYGYTF.

V usage is TRBV19 and J usage is TRBJ2-4; TRBD2 might be the D (6 bases). The CDR3 extends over 13 amino acids. The V gene lost 3 bases and the J gene lost 7 bases, with 10 bases spanning the gap. CDR1 and CDR2 (germline): LNHDA, SQIVND (reference sequence). The CDR3 nucleotides read TGTGCCAGTAGTATTTCTGGGGGGAACATTCAGTACTTC. Its translation: CASSISGGNIQYF.

The chain employs TRBV20-1 and TRBJ2-7, with 10 bases that match TRBD1. This CDR3 comprises 15 residues. Germline V gene sequence: CDR1 DFQATT, CDR2 SNEGSKA (reference sequence). J gave up 3 bases and V 6 bases, and 11 bases lay outside the gene matches. As DNA, the CDR3 is TGCAGTGCACTCGGGACAGGGGAAATGATCTACGAGCAGTACGTC. This gives the protein CSALGTGEMIYEQYV.

V and J are TRBV7-9 and TRBJ1-2; D call uncertain. The CDR3 extends over 11 amino acids. Germline CDR1 reads SEHNR; CDR2 reads FQNEAQ (reference sequence). The V end was cut by 5 bases, the J end by 9 bases, with 10 bases between. The chain's CDR3 is CASSTENRYTF. The CDR3 DNA reads as TGTGCCAGCAGCACAGAGAATCGCTACACCTTC. The whole variable domain, filled in from reference TRBV7-9 and TRBJ1-2, reads DTGVSQNPRHKITKRGQNVTFRCDPISEHNRLYWYRQTLGQGPEFLTYFQNEAQLEKSRLLSDRFSAERPKGSFSTLEIQRTEQGDSAMYLCASSTENRYTFGSGTRLTVV.

This clonotype was seen ten or more times. The chain carries TRBV7-9 and TRBJ1-1; possibly TRBD1 for D (5 bases). The CDR3 consists of 12 residues. Trimming cost V 3 bases and J 5 bases, with 7 bases left between them. Germline V gene sequence: CDR1 SEHNR, CDR2 FQNEAQ (reference sequence). The CDR3 DNA sequence: TGTGCCAGCAGCTTCCAGGGAACTGAAGCTTTCTTT. It specifies CASSFQGTEAFF.

This clonotype came up many times. This chain links TRBV7-6 with TRBJ2-3, with D perhaps TRBD1 or TRBD2 (5 bases each). Trimming pared 3 bases from V and 2 bases from J, leaving 6 bases between. The V gene's germline CDR1 is SGHVS and CDR2 FNYEAQ. This CDR3 is built from 13 residues. CDR3 DNA sequence: TGTGCCAGCAGCTTGGGACCCACAGATACGCAGTATTTT. Its translation is CASSLGPTDTQYF.

V and J are TRBV27 and TRBJ1-1; D is uncertain. The CDR3 has 14 amino acids. With 3 bases removed from V and 1 base from J, the gap between germline ends came to 9 bases. CDR1 is MNHEY and CDR2 is SMNVEV in the germline V gene (reference sequence). The CDR3 protein is CASSFSGKNTEAFF. The CDR3 nucleotides read TGTGCCAGCAGTTTTTCGGGGAAGAACACTGAAGCTTTCTTT.

This clonotype was detected a few times. V usage is TRBV7-9 and J usage is TRBJ1-4, with a tentative D call TRBD1 (5 bases). The CDR3 extends over 19 amino acids. Per germline, CDR1 SEHNR and CDR2 FQNEAQ (reference sequence). Between the trimmed V and J ends, which lost 5 bases and 2 bases, there was a span of 24 bases. The chain's CDR3 is CASSIRGSAGGATNEKLFF. Here the CDR3 DNA reads TGTGCCAGCAGCATACGGGGCTCGGCAGGCGGGGCTACTAATGAAAAACTGTTTTTT.

This clonotype was seen only a few times. This rearrangement joins TRBV27 to TRBJ1-2; TRBD1 matches 10 bases. The V segment lost 7 bases and the J segment 5 bases; nucleotides outside the gene matches: 10. The CDR3 covers 15 residues. CDR1 is MNHEY, CDR2 SMNVEV, per germline (reference sequence). In nucleotides, the CDR3 is TGTGCCAGCAAGAGACAGGGGGCAGGAGTTTATGGCTACACCTTC. This codes for CASKRQGAGVYGYTF.

The chain combines TRBV9 with TRBJ1-2; no clear D gene. Germline V gives CDR1 SGDLS, CDR2 YYNGEE. The germline V and J ends were trimmed by 0 bases and 8 bases, with 23 bases remaining between them. The CDR3 length is 17 residues. The CDR3 region has the DNA TGTGCCAGCAGCGTAGTAGAGGGCCCGGTCCCCCCCGACGGCTACACCTTC. Translating it yields CASSVVEGPVPPDGYTF.

The rearrangement links TRBV9 to TRBJ2-3; D not certain. The CDR3 is 18 residues long. Germline assignment: CDR1 SGDLS and CDR2 YYNGEE. The V end was cut by 1 base, the J end by 3 bases, with 21 bases between. This CDR3 reads CASSVSPQAPFGTDTQYF. DNA for the CDR3: TGTGCCAGCAGCGTAAGTCCCCAGGCCCCTTTTGGAACAGATACGCAGTATTTT. The full variable domain, completed using reference TRBV9 and TRBJ2-3, is DSGVTQTPKHLITATGQRVTLRCSPRSGDLSVYWYQQSLDQGLQFLIQYYNGEERAKGNILERFSAQQFPDLHSELNLSSLELGDSALYFCASSVSPQAPFGTDTQYFGPGTRLTVL.

The chain carries TRBV12-3 or TRBV12-4 and TRBJ1-2, with D possibly TRBD1 on 6 matching bases. This CDR3 contains 13 residues. V dropped 2 bases and J dropped 4 bases, with 8 bases sitting between them. The CDR3 DNA sequence: TGTGCCAGCAGTTTAAACAGGGTCTATGGCTACACCTTC. Its protein is CASSLNRVYGYTF.

Ten or more counts support this clonotype. J is TRBJ2-7 and V is TRBV7-3; a possible D gene is TRBD2 (6 bases). V was trimmed by 5 bases and J by 4 bases, leaving 18 bases between them. This CDR3 has 15 amino acids. Looked up from germline, CDR1 is SGHTA and CDR2 is FQGTGA. CDR3 protein: CASSPGLGNGYEQYV. The CDR3 DNA sequence: TGTGCCAGCAGCCCGGGACTGGGGAATGGATACGAGCAGTACGTC.

V usage is TRBV6-5 and J usage is TRBJ1-5; D is perhaps TRBD1 (5 bases). V lost 2 bases and J 3 bases, leaving 11 bases between the germline ends. CDR1 MNHEY and CDR2 SVGAGI come from the germline V gene. The CDR3 runs 15 residues. CDR3 residues: CASSYEVGDNQPQHF. For the CDR3, the DNA is TGTGCCAGCAGTTACGAAGTAGGGGACAATCAGCCCCAGCATTTT.

The chain carries TRBV6-4 and TRBJ1-1; D is unresolved. The germline gives CDR1 MRHNA, CDR2 SNTAGT. V dropped 2 bases and J dropped 6 bases, with 7 bases sitting between them. This CDR3 is built from 12 residues. The CDR3 protein is CASSDGYAEAFF. The CDR3, as DNA: TGTGCCAGCAGTGACGGGTACGCTGAAGCTTTCTTT.

The chain uses TRBV27 and TRBJ2-6; no reliable D call. Between the trimmed V and J ends, which lost 5 bases and 4 bases, there was a span of 12 bases. The CDR3 has 15 amino acids. CDR1 and CDR2 (germline): MNHEY, SMNVEV (reference sequence). For the CDR3, the DNA is TGTGCCAGCAGTCCCTCCCCAACCGGGGCCAACGTCCTGACTTTC. Amino acids: CASSPSPTGANVLTF.

V usage is TRBV28 and J usage is TRBJ1-2, with no clear D. V shed 8 bases and J shed 2 bases, with 21 bases lying between them. Per the germline V gene, CDR1 is MDHEN and CDR2 is SYDVKM. The CDR3 sequence is 16 residues long. The CDR3 DNA sequence: TGTGCCAGCCTGGGAGGCAGATCCCTCCGCAACTATGGCTACACCTTC. This translates into CASLGGRSLRNYGYTF.

In DNA, the CDR3 is TGTGCCAGCCGAGGGCAGGGACAACAAGAGACCCAGTACTTC. The encoded protein is CASRGQGQQETQYF. The chain combines TRBV7-9 with TRBJ2-5; possibly TRBD1 for D (6 bases). CDR1 SEHNR and CDR2 FQNEAQ come from the germline V gene (reference sequence). V dropped 8 bases and J dropped 2 bases, with 15 bases sitting between them. The length of the CDR3 is 14 residues.